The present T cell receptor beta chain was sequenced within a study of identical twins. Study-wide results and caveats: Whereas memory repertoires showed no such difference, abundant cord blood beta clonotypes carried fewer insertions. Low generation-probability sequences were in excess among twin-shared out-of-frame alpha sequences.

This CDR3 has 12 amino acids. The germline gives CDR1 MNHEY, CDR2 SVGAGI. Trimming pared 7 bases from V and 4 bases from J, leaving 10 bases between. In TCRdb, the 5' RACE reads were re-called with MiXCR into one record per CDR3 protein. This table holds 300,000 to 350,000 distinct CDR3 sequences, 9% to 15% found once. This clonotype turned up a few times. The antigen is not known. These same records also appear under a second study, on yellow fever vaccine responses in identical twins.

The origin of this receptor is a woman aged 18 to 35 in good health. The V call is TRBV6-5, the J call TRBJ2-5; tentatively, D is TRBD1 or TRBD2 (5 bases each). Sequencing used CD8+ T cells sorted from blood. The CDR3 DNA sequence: TGTGCCAGCAATAGGGACCCAGAGACCCAGTACTTC. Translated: CASNRDPETQYF.